These 21 T cell receptor beta chains share one sample of origin, sequenced in a study of blood T cell repertoires in COVID-19. The table came from immunoSEQ multiplex PCR; TCRdb's copy has only in-frame clones and leaves some out. This table holds about 260,000 clones, around four fifths found once. Input material: peripheral blood. The receptor set was obtained from a man aged 60 to 69 with acute or convalescent COVID-19.

The chain recombines TRBV5-6 with TRBJ2-7, with a tentative D call TRBD1 (5 bases). Germline V gene lookup returns CDR1 SGHDT and CDR2 YYEEEE. V was clipped by 1 base and J by 4 bases, with 12 bases between them. The CDR3 extends over 14 amino acids. This chain's CDR3 is CASSLSPGKYEQYF. CDR3 coding DNA: TGTGCCAGCAGCTTGTCCCCAGGGAAATACGAGCAGTACTTC. Using reference TRBV5-6 and TRBJ2-7 for the parts outside the CDR3, the full variable domain is DAGVTQSPTHLIKTRGQQVTLRCSPKSGHDTVSWYQQALGQGPQFIFQYYEEEERQRGNFPDRFSGHQFPNYSSELNVNALLLGDSALYLCASSLSPGKYEQYFGPGTRLTVT.

The rearrangement links TRBV19 to TRBJ2-2; 13 nucleotides agree with TRBD2. The CDR3 spans 19 residues. Per the germline V gene, CDR1 is LNHDA and CDR2 is SQIVND (reference sequence). The trim removed 6 bases at V and 5 bases at J, leaving 15 bases unmatched. Here the CDR3 reads CASRSGGLAGSTRTGELFF. The CDR3 DNA sequence: TGTGCCAGTAGATCGGGGGGACTAGCGGGATCCACGAGGACCGGGGAGCTGTTTTTT.

The V and J genes are TRBV6-5 and TRBJ1-5; tentative D call: TRBD1 (6 bases). This CDR3 region has 14 residues. V lost 6 bases and J lost 0, with 9 bases in between. The germline V gene has CDR1 MNHEY and CDR2 SVGAGI. The DNA for the CDR3 is TGTGCCAGCAGAACAGGGTATAGCAATCAGCCCCAGCATTTT. It specifies CASRTGYSNQPQHF.

The CDR3 DNA sequence: TGTGCCAGCACCCCTGGAACCCGGGAGGCCCAGTACTTC. Translated, it gives CASTPGTREAQYF. The genes are TRBV7-2 and TRBJ2-5; the match to TRBD2 covers 7 bases. Germline assignment: CDR1 SGHTA and CDR2 FQGNSA. V lost 7 bases to trimming and J lost 9 bases; unmatched junction nucleotides: 11. The CDR3 loop spans 13 amino acids.

The V call is TRBV7-8, the J call TRBJ1-1; 9 bases are a match to TRBD1. Trimming took 3 bases from V and 5 from J; bases not matched to a gene: 7. Germline CDR1 and CDR2: SGHVS and FQNEAQ. The length of the CDR3 is 15 residues. This CDR3 is CASSLGQGLSTEAFF. The CDR3 DNA reads as TGTGCCAGCAGCTTGGGACAGGGATTGAGTACTGAAGCTTTCTTT.

The chain has TRBV10-3 and TRBJ2-2; 10 bases line up with TRBD1. This CDR3 is built from 15 residues. Germline CDR1 is ENHRY and CDR2 is SYGVKD. Germline trimming cut 2 bases from V and 4 bases from J; bases unmatched to any gene: 1. The CDR3 here is CAISERTGGTGELFF. For the CDR3, the DNA is TGTGCCATCAGTGAGAGGACAGGGGGCACCGGGGAGCTGTTTTTT.

V usage is TRBV5-8 and J usage is TRBJ1-1, with D uncertain. There are 13 residues in the CDR3. Per germline, CDR1 SGHTS and CDR2 YDEGEE. V lost 0 bases to trimming and J lost 6 bases, with 9 bases between them. The CDR3 loop is CASSLDAVAEAFF. The DNA of the CDR3 is TGTGCCAGCAGCTTGGATGCGGTCGCTGAAGCTTTCTTT. Variable domain in full (rest from reference TRBV5-8 and TRBJ1-1): EAGVTQSPTHLIKTRGQQATLRCSPISGHTSVYWYQQALGLGLQFLLWYDEGEERNRGNFPPRFSGRQFPNYSSELNVNALELEDSALYLCASSLDAVAEAFFGQGTRLTVV.

The chain joins TRBV6-5 to TRBJ1-2; D ambiguous. The CDR3 sequence is 16 residues long. V dropped 4 bases and J dropped 1 base, with 16 bases sitting between them. CDR1 MNHEY and CDR2 SVGAGI come from the germline V gene. In nucleotides, the CDR3 is TGTGCCAGCAGTTTTCGGTTCACCGTTTTTAACTATGGCTACACCTTC. As protein: CASSFRFTVFNYGYTF.

This chain connects TRBV12-3 or TRBV12-4 to TRBJ1-2, with TRBD1 matching over 7 bases. The CDR3 spans 12 residues. V shed 3 bases, J shed 7 bases, and the junction held 2 bases outside the gene matches. The CDR3 region has the DNA TGTGCCAGCAGTTTGGACAGGTTTGGCTACACCTTC. The encoded protein is CASSLDRFGYTF.

The chain couples TRBV28 to TRBJ1-4, with TRBD1 as a possible D gene (5 bases). CDR1 is MDHEN and CDR2 is SYDVKM in the germline V gene. The germline V and J ends were trimmed by 6 bases and 10 bases, with 12 bases remaining between them. The CDR3 sequence is 12 residues long. The DNA of the CDR3 is TGTGCCAGCAGAGGGACTTATGGAAAACTGTTTTTT. Residues: CASRGTYGKLFF.

The chain employs TRBV29-1 and TRBJ2-7, with D possibly being TRBD2 (6 bases). The V end lost 4 bases, the J end lost 4 bases, and 17 bases lay between the germline ends. The CDR3 spans 14 residues. CDR1 is SQVTM and CDR2 is ANQGSEA in the germline V gene. This chain's CDR3 is CSVAPRAGLYEQYF. CDR3 DNA: TGCAGCGTTGCCCCTCGGGCGGGGCTGTACGAGCAGTACTTC.

The chain combines TRBV5-1 with TRBJ1-1, with 9 bases that match TRBD1. Germline V gene sequence: CDR1 SGHRS, CDR2 YFSETQ. Trimming removed 4 bases from V and 4 bases from J; junction bases left unmatched: 8. The CDR3 is 15 amino acids. The CDR3 nucleotides read TGCGCCAGCAGCCCGGAGACGACAGGGGGCACTGAAGCTTTCTTT. The encoded protein is CASSPETTGGTEAFF.

The chain combines TRBV2 with TRBJ2-3, with 9 bases aligning to TRBD2. Trimming cost V 7 bases and J 1 base; bases outside gene matches: 9. Looked up from germline, CDR1 is SNHLY and CDR2 is FYNNEI. CDR3 length equals 16 residues. The CDR3 coding sequence is TGTGCCAGCAAAGCGACTAGCGGATTGGGCACAGATACGCAGTATTTT. Encoded protein: CASKATSGLGTDTQYF.

The rearrangement links TRBV19 to TRBJ2-7, with TRBD2 matching over 13 bases. Germline trimming cut 9 bases from V and 9 bases from J; bases unmatched to any gene: 14. Germline V gene data show CDR1 as LNHDA and CDR2 as SQIVND (reference sequence). This CDR3 region has 15 residues. The chain's CDR3 is CASADRKGLAGPQYF. DNA for the CDR3: TGTGCCAGCGCGGACCGGAAGGGACTAGCGGGACCGCAGTACTTC.

The rearrangement uses TRBV5-1 and TRBJ1-4; 7 positions match TRBD1. Germline CDR1 reads SGHRS; CDR2 reads YFSETQ. The CDR3 runs to 17 residues. V was pared by 0 bases and J by 7 bases, with 12 bases of the junction left unmatched. Written as DNA, the CDR3 is TGCGCCAGCAGCTTGGGAGTTGCAGGGGGGAGTAGTGAAAAACTGTTTTTT. It codes for CASSLGVAGGSSEKLFF.

This chain uses TRBV19 with TRBJ2-2, with D possibly TRBD2 on 5 matching bases. V lost 6 bases, J lost 6 bases, and 14 bases lay in between. The CDR3 has 14 residues. Germline V lookup: CDR1 LNHDA, CDR2 SQIVND (reference sequence). Here the CDR3 DNA reads TGTGCCAGTAGGCCGGGGTTCGGGGCCGGGGAGCTGTTTTTT. It is translated as CASRPGFGAGELFF.

The rearrangement uses TRBV5-1 and TRBJ2-5, with no clear D. Germline CDR1 is SGHRS and CDR2 is YFSETQ. The CDR3 sequence is 12 residues long. The germline V and J ends were trimmed by 1 base and 5 bases, with 6 bases remaining between them. CDR3 sequence (DNA): TGCGCCAGCAGCTTGCCGTCGGAGACCCAGTACTTC. It encodes CASSLPSETQYF.

The chain carries TRBV9 and TRBJ1-3, with D unresolved. Trimming stripped 0 bases from V and 0 bases from J, with 4 bases between. There are 14 residues in the CDR3. The germline V gene has CDR1 SGDLS and CDR2 YYNGEE. The CDR3 loop reads CASSVESSGNTIYF. In nucleotides, the CDR3 is TGTGCCAGCAGCGTAGAGAGCTCTGGAAACACCATATATTTT.

A word on this clone: Other nucleotide sequences in the sample specify the same CDR3. The chain has TRBV11-2 and TRBJ2-2; tentative D call: TRBD2 (6 bases). V dropped 5 bases and J dropped 1 base, with 8 bases sitting between them. Per the germline V gene, CDR1 is SGHAT and CDR2 is FQNNGV. The CDR3 extends over 14 amino acids. The CDR3 spells CASSRRGNTGELFF. CDR3 nucleotide sequence: TGTGCCAGCAGCCGGCGGGGGAACACCGGGGAGCTGTTTTTT.

The rearrangement links TRBV27 to TRBJ1-2; TRBD1 agrees at 12 bases. Germline loops: CDR1 MNHEY, CDR2 SMNVEV (reference sequence). This CDR3 contains 15 residues. The ends lost 6 bases at V and 7 bases at J; junction bases unmatched: 9. The CDR3, as DNA: TGTGCCAGCAGGGCCTCGGGACAGGGGGCGATTGGCTACACCTTC. Encoded protein: CASRASGQGAIGYTF.

V is TRBV25-1 and J is TRBJ1-4; D gene unclear. Germline V gene lookup returns CDR1 MGHDK and CDR2 SYGVNS. The V gene lost 3 bases and the J gene lost 3 bases, with 8 bases spanning the gap. The CDR3 is 14 residues long. CDR3 protein: CASSDYIPNEKLFF. CDR3 DNA sequence: TGTGCCAGCAGTGATTACATTCCTAATGAAAAACTGTTTTTT.